These 12 T cell receptor beta chains share one sample of origin, sequenced in a study of blood T cell repertoires in COVID-19. The table came from immunoSEQ multiplex PCR; TCRdb's copy has only in-frame clones and leaves some out. The sample holds around 82,000 clones, 89% seen once. Sequencing was carried out using peripheral blood. These receptors came from a man between 65 and 85 years old with active or convalescent COVID-19.

CDR3 amino acids: CAWRGGQLYYGYTF. CDR3 DNA sequence: TGTGCCTGGAGGGGGGGACAGCTATACTATGGCTACACCTTC. This chain connects TRBV30 to TRBJ1-2, with 7 nucleotides matching TRBD1. The CDR3 length is 14 residues. With 3 bases clipped from V and 3 bases from J, the junction kept 7 bases outside the gene matches. Germline values: CDR1 GTSNPN, CDR2 SVGIG (reference sequence).

The V and J genes are TRBV27 and TRBJ1-6; D might be TRBD1 (6 bases). This CDR3 has 14 residues. Germline V gene sequence: CDR1 MNHEY, CDR2 SMNVEV (reference sequence). V lost 2 bases and J 14 bases, leaving 16 bases between the germline ends. CDR3 sequence reads: CASSLRGSGFTLHF. The CDR3 DNA sequence: TGTGCCAGCAGTTTAAGGGGGTCGGGATTCACCCTCCACTTT.

CDR3 amino acids: CASSPGQGVSGGYTF. CDR3 coding DNA: TGCGCCAGCAGCCCGGGACAGGGGGTGTCAGGTGGCTACACCTTC. The chain joins TRBV4-3 to TRBJ1-2; 11 bases are shared with TRBD1. This CDR3 is 15 amino acids long. Unmatched junction bases numbered 8, after V lost 4 bases and J lost 7 bases. Germline V CDR1 and CDR2: LGHNA, YSLEER.

The chain is built from TRBV29-1 and TRBJ2-3, with 12 bases lining up with TRBD2. Looked up from germline, CDR1 is SQVTM and CDR2 is ANQGSEA. V lost 8 bases, J lost 3 bases, and 3 bases stayed unmatched. The CDR3 has 13 amino acids. CDR3 DNA sequence: TGCAGCCACCTAGCGGGGGGGACAGATACGCAGTATTTT. Protein product: CSHLAGGTDTQYF.

The chain combines TRBV11-2 with TRBJ1-2; possibly TRBD1 for D (5 bases). Germline V gene lookup returns CDR1 SGHAT and CDR2 FQNNGV. This CDR3 has 12 amino acids. V shed 8 bases and J shed 6 bases, with 13 bases lying between them. The CDR3 reads CASGGRGDGYTF. In DNA, the CDR3 is TGTGCCAGCGGTGGGAGGGGAGATGGCTACACCTTC.

This chain joins TRBV6-4 and TRBJ1-2; unclear D gene. CDR3 length equals 14 residues. The V gene lost 2 bases and the J gene lost 7 bases, with 14 bases spanning the gap. Looked up from germline, CDR1 is MRHNA and CDR2 is SNTAGT. The DNA for the CDR3 is TGTGCCAGCAGTGACCCTGGAACAGCTTCTGGCTACACCTTC. It translates to CASSDPGTASGYTF.

This chain connects TRBV7-2 to TRBJ1-2, with D possibly TRBD1 on 5 matching bases. Per the germline V gene, CDR1 is SGHTA and CDR2 is FQGNSA. The CDR3 contains 16 residues. The V end was cut by 3 bases, the J end by 0 bases, with 14 bases between. DNA of the CDR3: TGTGCCAGCAGCTTGTCCGCAGGGCTATCTAACTATGGCTACACCTTC. This codes for CASSLSAGLSNYGYTF.

On this clone: The junction and the germline gene differ at one end; a read error may be behind it. The genes are TRBV5-8 and TRBJ1-6; D is unresolved. The CDR3 spans 10 residues. Germline V CDR1 and CDR2: SGHTS, YDEGEE. CDR3 in amino acids: CASPLGALSF. CDR3 bases: TGTGCCAGTCCCTTGGGAGCTCTTTCCTTT. Variable domain in full (rest from reference TRBV5-8 and TRBJ1-6): EAGVTQSPTHLIKTRGQQATLRCSPISGHTSVYWYQQALGLGLQFLLWYDEGEERNRGNFPPRFSGRQFPNYSSELNVNALELEDSALYLCASPLGALSFGNGTRLTVT.

The table lists this clone with a few counts. J is TRBJ1-1 and V is TRBV3-1 (or the pseudogene TRBV3-2); 7 bases are a match to TRBD1. Germline-derived CDR1 and CDR2 are LGHDT and YNNKEL (reference sequence). The CDR3 totals 13 residues. Trimming cost V 4 bases and J 11 bases; bases outside gene matches: 10. Here the CDR3 reads CASSPHQTGLAFF. In DNA, the CDR3 is TGTGCCAGCAGCCCACATCAGACAGGGCTTGCTTTCTTT.

V and J are TRBV4-3 and TRBJ2-7; 12 nucleotides align to TRBD2. V gave up 6 bases and J gave up 0 bases; unmatched junction bases: 9. The length of the CDR3 is 17 residues. Germline-derived CDR1 and CDR2 are LGHNA and YSLEER. CDR3 protein: CASSFGLAGPSSYEQYF. The CDR3 DNA reads as TGCGCCAGCAGTTTCGGACTAGCGGGGCCCTCCTCCTACGAGCAGTACTTC.

The chain uses TRBV9 and TRBJ1-3; TRBD1 agrees at 7 bases. This CDR3 spans 14 amino acids. V dropped 6 bases and J dropped 7; count of bases not matched to a gene: 10. From germline, CDR1 is SGDLS and CDR2 YYNGEE. The CDR3 DNA sequence: TGTGCCAGCAACCGAGGGGGCGCCTCTAACACCATATATTTT. This gives the protein CASNRGGASNTIYF.

The chain joins TRBV19 to TRBJ1-2; 10 bases match TRBD1. V gave up 8 bases and J gave up 5 bases; unmatched junction bases: 5. The CDR3 contains 13 residues. CDR1 is LNHDA, CDR2 SQIVND, per germline (reference sequence). CDR3 amino acids: CASRTGGVYGYTF. CDR3 nucleotide sequence: TGTGCCAGTCGGACAGGGGGGGTTTATGGCTACACCTTC.